This T cell receptor beta chain was captured in a study of CD4 T cells in relation to SARS-CoV-2 and coronaviruses. About the research overall: After 10 days of antigen culture, PBMC TCR beta CDR3s were sequenced.

Whole-study results and caveats: The cross-reactivity analysis covered only spike protein, not other viral proteins.

V lost 5 bases and J 0 bases, leaving 5 bases between the germline ends. Germline V lookup: CDR1 DFQATT, CDR2 SNEGSKA (reference sequence). The CDR3 loop spans 11 amino acids. As for this clone: As yet, its antigen is unknown.

Generated by immunoSEQ multiplex PCR, the TCRdb table keeps only in-frame clones and is missing some. The profile covers some 40,000 clones, with roughly 80% appearing a single time and around 6.6% taken by the ten largest. Cryopreserved PBMCs were CD4-enriched, then split into naive and memory cells. Sorted naive or memory CD4+ cells met CEF peptides for approximately nine days. This TCR was sampled from an adult with COVID-19. This sequence joins TRBV20-1 and TRBJ2-7; no clear D gene. Sequenced: naive CD4+ T cells from PBMCs, cultured in vitro. Subset denoted: naive CD4+ T cells isolated by negative enrichment. The CDR3 bases are TGCAGTGCTTATCTCTCCTACGAGCAGTACTTC. Encoded protein: CSAYLSYEQYF.